This T cell receptor beta chain was sequenced for a study of blood T cells in healthy people across ages. V lost 6 bases to trimming and J lost 5 bases, with 16 bases between them. The germline V gene has CDR1 MDHEN and CDR2 SYDVKM. This CDR3 contains 14 residues. To note about this clonotype: Its antigen remains unknown.

PCR was performed a second time for about 7 to 12 cycles using a sample-barcoded 5' primer and a J-beta primer mix. A single record per CDR3 protein comes from TCRdb applying MiXCR to the 5' RACE reads. The sample contains almost 1 million distinct CDR3 sequences, 45% to 60% of which appear only once. Study conclusions and caveats: The long-lived group displayed more naive CD4+ cells, plus higher diversity, than the aged donors did.

This receptor was identified in a woman aged 60-75 years in good health. The specimen sequenced was blood. V is TRBV28 and J is TRBJ1-2, with D possibly TRBD1 on 6 matching bases. The CDR3 DNA is TGTGCCAGCAGGTCGGACAGCCTTAGTTATGGCTACACCTTC. This sequence encodes CASRSDSLSYGYTF.